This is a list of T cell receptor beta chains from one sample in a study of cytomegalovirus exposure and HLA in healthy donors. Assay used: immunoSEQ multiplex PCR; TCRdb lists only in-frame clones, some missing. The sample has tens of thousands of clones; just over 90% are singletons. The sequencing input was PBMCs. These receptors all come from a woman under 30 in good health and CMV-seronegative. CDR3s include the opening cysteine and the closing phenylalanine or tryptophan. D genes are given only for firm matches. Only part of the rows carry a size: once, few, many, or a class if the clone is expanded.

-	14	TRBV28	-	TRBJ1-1	CASSLSTLNTEAFF	TGTGCCAGCAGTTTATCGACACTGAACACTGAAGCTTTCTTT
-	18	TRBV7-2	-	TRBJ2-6	CASSLKTEDFSGANVLTF	TGTGCCAGCAGCTTAAAGACAGAAGATTTCTCTGGGGCCAACGTCCTGACTTTC
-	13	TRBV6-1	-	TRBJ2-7	CASSETGTSEQYF	TGTGCCAGCAGTGAAACCGGGACAAGCGAGCAGTACTTC
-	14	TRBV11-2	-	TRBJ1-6	CASSLGPYNSPLHF	TGTGCCAGCAGCTTAGGGCCGTATAATTCACCCCTCCACTTT
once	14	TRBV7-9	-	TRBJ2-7	CASSLASRPYEQYF	TGTGCCAGCAGCTTAGCGTCGCGGCCCTACGAGCAGTACTTC
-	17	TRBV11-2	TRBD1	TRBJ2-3	CASSPGTGRSTSRTQYF	TGTGCCAGCAGCCCGGGGACAGGGAGATCTACCTCGAGAACGCAGTATTTT
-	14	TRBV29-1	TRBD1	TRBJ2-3	CSVVDRGNTDTQYF	TGCAGCGTTGTAGACAGGGGAAACACAGATACGCAGTATTTT
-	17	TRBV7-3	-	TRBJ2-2	CASSLIPGTALTGELFF	TGTGCCAGCAGCTTAATCCCCGGGACTGCGCTCACCGGGGAGCTGTTTTTT
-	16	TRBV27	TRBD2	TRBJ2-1	CASSFWGTGGDNEQFF	TGTGCCAGCAGTTTTTGGGGCACGGGAGGGGACAATGAGCAGTTCTTC
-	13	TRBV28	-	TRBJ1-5	CASNPYSNQPQHF	TGTGCCAGCAACCCCTATAGCAATCAGCCCCAGCATTTT
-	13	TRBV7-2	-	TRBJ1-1	CASSANGGREAFF	TGTGCCAGCAGCGCAAATGGGGGCAGGGAAGCTTTCTTT
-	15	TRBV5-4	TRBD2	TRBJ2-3	CASSGWTSGTDTQYF	TGTGCCAGCAGCGGGTGGACTAGCGGCACAGATACGCAGTATTTT
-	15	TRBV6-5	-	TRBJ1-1	CASSPWGLVDTEAFF	TGTGCCAGCAGCCCATGGGGGCTGGTGGACACTGAAGCTTTCTTT
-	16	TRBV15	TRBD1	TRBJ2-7	CATSSPRTGGSYEQYF	TGTGCCACCAGCAGTCCCCGGACAGGGGGTAGTTACGAGCAGTACTTC
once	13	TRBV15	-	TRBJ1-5	CATSSNRDQPQHF	TGTGCCACCAGCAGCAACAGGGATCAGCCCCAGCATTTT
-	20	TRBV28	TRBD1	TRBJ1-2	CASSHGGVLTGAEGLYGYTF	TGTGCCAGCAGTCATGGCGGGGTTCTTACAGGGGCAGAGGGGCTCTATGGCTACACCTTC
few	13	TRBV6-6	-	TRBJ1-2	CASIQGLLGGYTF	TGTGCCAGCATCCAAGGACTTCTCGGCGGCTACACCTTC